The 25 T cell receptor beta chains presented below share a single source sample, sequenced in a study of metastatic and nonmetastatic thyroid tumors. Thyroid surgery was preceded by no treatment in any patient. TCRdb re-analyzed the PCR reads through MiXCR. The sample includes 10,000 to 15,000 clones, about 31% seen only once; the top ten take around 10%. The specimen was tumor tissue. These receptors were obtained from a female donor with papillary thyroid cancer or a benign thyroid nodule (not recorded which). Some clones in this sample may be carry-over from other donors' samples.

The chain couples TRBV20-1 to TRBJ1-6, with D hard to call. The CDR3 runs to 12 residues. Looked up from germline, CDR1 is DFQATT and CDR2 is SNEGSKA (reference sequence). Deletions cut 7 bases from V and 0 bases from J, with 4 bases between. The CDR3 DNA follows: TGCAGTGGGAGCTCCTATAATTCACCCCTCCACTTT. Translation gives CSGSSYNSPLHF.

By frequency in the sample, this clone is medium-sized. The V and J genes are TRBV12-3 or TRBV12-4 and TRBJ1-5; D uncertain. The CDR3 runs to 15 residues. The germline V and J ends were trimmed by 7 bases and 2 bases, with 15 bases remaining between them. CDR3 bases: TGTGCCAGCACCTCGTTTCAGGCGGGCAATCAGCCCCAGCATTTT. This codes for CASTSFQAGNQPQHF.

The table lists this clone with many counts. V gene TRBV29-1 combines with J gene TRBJ1-1, with unresolved D. Germline CDR1 and CDR2: SQVTM and ANQGSEA. The CDR3 length is 13 residues. V lost 1 base to trimming and J lost 0 bases, with 6 bases between them. The CDR3 loop is CSVEGSLNTEAFF. The DNA of the CDR3 is TGCAGCGTTGAAGGCAGCCTGAACACTGAAGCTTTCTTT.

Remarks on this clone: A clone one base away is much larger, so this may be a read error. The rearrangement uses TRBV5-6 and TRBJ1-2; 7 bases match TRBD1. CDR3 length: 14 residues. Per germline, CDR1 SGHDT and CDR2 YYEEEE. The chain's CDR3 is CASRDRTARGGYAF. CDR3 DNA sequence: TGTGCCAGCAGGGACCGGACAGCCCGAGGGGGCTACGCCTTC.

The chain couples TRBV7-3 to TRBJ2-7, with D possibly TRBD2 on 6 matching bases. The germline gives CDR1 SGHTA, CDR2 FQGTGA. Trimming removed 6 bases from V and 2 bases from J, with 17 bases in between. The CDR3 length is 15 residues. The CDR3 loop is CASSTDSGKTYEQYF. The CDR3 nucleotides are TGTGCCAGCAGTACCGATAGCGGAAAGACCTACGAGCAGTACTTC.

V is TRBV5-1 and J is TRBJ2-1; TRBD1 might be the D (6 bases). Germline CDR1 reads SGHRS; CDR2 reads YFSETQ. The germline V and J ends were trimmed by 1 base and 9 bases, with 23 bases remaining between them. The CDR3 runs to 17 residues. CDR3 nucleotide sequence: TGCGCCAGCAGCTTGTCCCGGATAGCTGGGGGCCAGGGTGAGCAGTTCTTC. Translation: CASSLSRIAGGQGEQFF. Full variable domain (remainder filled in from reference TRBV5-1 and TRBJ2-1): KAGVTQTPRYLIKTRGQQVTLSCSPISGHRSVSWYQQTPGQGLQFLFEYFSETQRNKGNFPGRFSGRQFSNSRSEMNVSTLELGDSALYLCASSLSRIAGGQGEQFFGPGTRLTVL.

The V and J genes are TRBV11-2 and TRBJ2-5; no definite D call. With 5 bases removed from V and 0 bases from J, the gap between germline ends came to 7 bases. Germline values: CDR1 SGHAT, CDR2 FQNNGV. This CDR3 comprises 13 residues. The CDR3 nucleotides read TGTGCCAGCAGCCTAGTGCACCAAGAGACCCAGTACTTC. Amino acids: CASSLVHQETQYF. Using reference TRBV11-2 and TRBJ2-5 for the parts outside the CDR3, the full variable domain is EAGVAQSPRYKIIEKRQSVAFWCNPISGHATLYWYQQILGQGPKLLIQFQNNGVVDDSQLPKDRFSAERLKGVDSTLKIQPAKLEDSAVYLCASSLVHQETQYFGPGTRLLVL.

The sample holds a few counts of this clone. The genes are TRBV7-2 and TRBJ2-1; no clear D gene. The CDR3 extends over 11 amino acids. Germline CDR1 and CDR2: SGHTA and FQGNSA. V shed 5 bases and J shed 9 bases, with 8 bases lying between them. The CDR3 region is CASSPCTEQFF. CDR3 nucleotides: TGTGCCAGCAGCCCTTGTACTGAGCAGTTCTTC. Full variable domain (rest looked up from reference TRBV7-2 and TRBJ2-1): GAGVSQSPSNKVTEKGKDVELRCDPISGHTALYWYRQSLGQGLEFLIYFQGNSAPDKSGLPSDRFSAERTGGSVSTLTIQRTQQEDSAVYLCASSPCTEQFFGPGTRLTVL.

V gene TRBV5-1 combines with J gene TRBJ2-1; 9 nucleotides agree with TRBD1. After removal of 0 bases from V and 3 bases from J, the junction contained 1 base not matched to a gene. This CDR3 contains 15 residues. Germline CDR1 SGHRS, CDR2 YFSETQ. Written as DNA, the CDR3 is TGCGCCAGCAGCTTGGGACAGGGGGTCTACAATGAGCAGTTCTTC. Translating gives CASSLGQGVYNEQFF.

This clone occurred many times. The V and J genes are TRBV2 and TRBJ2-1; TRBD2 matches 12 bases. Germline CDR1 SNHLY, CDR2 FYNNEI. The junction had 12 bases not matched to a gene; V was cut back by 7 bases and J by 2 bases. The CDR3 runs to 18 residues. In DNA form, the CDR3 reads TGTGCCAGCATGGGGGAGTCTAGCGGGAGGGCCGCCTACAATGAGCAGTTCTTC. This codes for CASMGESSGRAAYNEQFF.

This clone was counted between two and nine times. The gene calls are TRBV12-3 or TRBV12-4 and TRBJ2-3; tentatively, D is TRBD2 (5 bases). The V gene lost 3 bases and the J gene lost 1 base, with 11 bases spanning the gap. The CDR3 length is 15 residues. For the CDR3, the DNA is TGTGCCAGCAGTTTGATCGGACTGGGCACAGATACGCAGTATTTT. Protein: CASSLIGLGTDTQYF.

In this sample, this clone turned up a few times. The chain recombines TRBV30 with TRBJ1-1; D is uncertain. The CDR3 is made up of 13 amino acids. The germline V and J ends were trimmed by 3 bases and 3 bases, with 11 bases remaining between them. CDR1 is GTSNPN, CDR2 SVGIG, per germline (reference sequence). The CDR3 DNA reads as TGTGCCTGGAGGAAGGGTCTGTACACTGAAGCTTTCTTT. Translation: CAWRKGLYTEAFF. The whole variable domain, filled in from reference TRBV30 and TRBJ1-1, reads SQTIHQWPATLVQPVGSPLSLECTVEGTSNPNLYWYRQAAGRGLQLLFYSVGIGQISSEVPQNLSASRPQDRQFILSSKKLLLSDSGFYLCAWRKGLYTEAFFGQGTRLTVV.

The sample holds a few counts of this clone. The chain combines TRBV28 with TRBJ1-5; D is unclear. The CDR3 covers 12 residues. Germline lookup yields CDR1 MDHEN and CDR2 SYDVKM. The V and J ends lost 5 bases and 15 bases respectively, with 17 bases between them. This chain's CDR3 is CASSAMVTRRHF. CDR3 in DNA: TGTGCCAGCAGTGCGATGGTCACCCGGAGGCATTTT.

The genes are TRBV20-1 and TRBJ2-1; 7 nucleotides align to TRBD2. CDR3 length equals 16 residues. V lost 1 base to trimming and J lost 4 bases; unmatched junction nucleotides: 10. The V gene's germline CDR1 is DFQATT and CDR2 SNEGSKA (reference sequence). The CDR3 loop is CSARAPSGMGYNEQFF. In DNA form, the CDR3 reads TGCAGTGCTAGAGCCCCGAGCGGGATGGGTTACAATGAGCAGTTCTTC.

This clone is medium-sized by share. The genes are TRBV6-2 or TRBV6-3 and TRBJ2-7, with 7 bases lining up with TRBD1. Germline V gene sequence: CDR1 MNHEY, CDR2 SVGEGT. With V trimmed by 5 bases and J by 3 bases, 1 base remained unmatched. The CDR3 is made up of 12 amino acids. CDR3 sequence: CASSRQGYEQYF. In DNA, the CDR3 is TGTGCCAGCAGTCGACAGGGCTACGAGCAGTACTTC.

Turning to this clone: The junction does not match germline at one end; this may be a read error. The rearrangement joins TRBV11-2 to TRBJ2-6; D assignment may be TRBD1 or TRBD2 (5 bases each). The CDR3 has 16 residues. Germline lookup yields CDR1 SGHAT and CDR2 FQNNGV. CDR3 loop: CASSLGLASGANVLTF. The CDR3 nucleotides are TGTGCCAGCAGCTTAGGTTTAGCGAGTGGGGCCAATGTCCTGACTTTC.

This clone was found many times. J is TRBJ2-5 and V is TRBV18; D possibly corresponds to TRBD1 (5 bases). V lost 2 bases to trimming and J lost 2 bases, with 15 bases between them. CDR1 is KGHSH and CDR2 is LQKENI in the germline V gene. The CDR3 length is 16 residues. This CDR3 reads CASSPSRQKRQETQYF. In nucleotides, the CDR3 is TGTGCCAGCTCACCATCACGACAGAAAAGACAAGAGACCCAGTACTTC.

In its sample, this clone is medium-sized (0.01 to 0.1%). The V gene is TRBV6-6, the J gene TRBJ1-1, with a weak D call TRBD1 (5 bases). This CDR3 has 14 amino acids. V was clipped by 2 bases and J by 4 bases, with 11 bases between them. Germline V CDR1 and CDR2: MNHNY, SVGAGI (reference sequence). The CDR3 region has the DNA TGTGCCAGCAGTTACACGATTGGGGGCACTGAAGCTTTCTTT. This sequence encodes CASSYTIGGTEAFF.

This clone is deemed medium-sized. This chain uses TRBV6-1 with TRBJ2-7, with a weak D call TRBD2 (6 bases). This CDR3 is built from 13 residues. V was cut by 2 bases and J by 3 bases, with 8 bases left in between. The V gene's germline CDR1 is MNHNS and CDR2 SASEGT. The CDR3 here is CASSELANYEQYF. CDR3 nucleotide sequence: TGTGCCAGCAGTGAACTAGCGAACTACGAGCAGTACTTC.

The J gene is TRBJ1-1, the V gene TRBV4-2; 7 bases agree with TRBD1. The V gene's germline CDR1 is LGHNA and CDR2 YNFKEQ. The CDR3 runs to 16 residues. The V segment lost 5 bases and the J segment 1 base; nucleotides outside the gene matches: 10. This CDR3 reads CASSYTSGQPNTEAFF. The CDR3 DNA is TGTGCCAGCAGCTACACTTCGGGACAGCCGAACACTGAAGCTTTCTTT.

This clone was recorded at least ten times. The V call is TRBV15, the J call TRBJ2-1, with D possibly being TRBD1 (6 bases). Trimming took off 2 bases at V and 4 bases at J, with 12 bases between the two ends. Per the germline V gene, CDR1 is LNHNV and CDR2 is YYDKDF (reference sequence). CDR3 size: 15 residues. The CDR3 region has the DNA TGTGCCACCAGCAGATCCGGGACAAAATACAATGAGCAGTTCTTC. This translates into CATSRSGTKYNEQFF.

Notes on this clone: No conserved phenylalanine or tryptophan is present at the end of the CDR3, so a read error is the likely explanation. This sequence joins TRBV2 and TRBJ1-6; D gene unclear. The CDR3 is made up of 15 amino acids. Germline CDR1 and CDR2: SNHLY and FYNNEI. V lost 8 bases to trimming and J lost 6 bases, with 17 bases between them. CDR3 nucleotides: TGTGCCAGCTTTTCCCAGTGGAAGGGTAATTCACCCCTCCACTGT. This codes for CASFSQWKGNSPLHC.

In its sample, this clone is medium-sized. The CDR3 coding sequence is TGTGCCAGTAGTAAACGGCTAGCGGGAGAATTCGGCGGGGAGCTGTTTTTT. Translated: CASSKRLAGEFGGELFF. The V gene is TRBV19, the J gene TRBJ2-2, with TRBD2 matching 10 bases. J was trimmed by 7 bases and V by 4 bases; bases with no gene match: 12. Germline lookup yields CDR1 LNHDA and CDR2 SQIVND (reference sequence). CDR3 size: 17 residues.

This clone showed up just once. The chain uses TRBV5-8 and TRBJ2-7, with 7 bases fitting TRBD1. After removal of 0 bases from V and 7 bases from J, the junction contained 4 bases not matched to a gene. Per the germline V gene, CDR1 is SGHTS and CDR2 is YDEGEE. The CDR3 sequence is 13 residues long. CDR3 nucleotide sequence: TGTGCCAGCAGCTTGGACAGGGGCCTGGAGCAGTACTTC. Its protein is CASSLDRGLEQYF.

By share, this clone ranks as medium-sized. V and J are TRBV6-1 and TRBJ1-2, with D unclear. Trimming took off 6 bases at V and 7 bases at J, with 12 bases between the two ends. There are 12 residues in the CDR3. Germline loops: CDR1 MNHNS, CDR2 SASEGT. The CDR3 spells CASSPAGSGYTF. The CDR3 DNA reads TGTGCCAGCAGCCCCGCGGGGAGTGGCTACACCTTC.